This is a list of T cell receptor beta chains from one sample in a study of T-cell reconstitution after alpha-beta-depleted transplantation in children. MiXCR, applied by TCRdb to the PCR reads, yields one record per CDR3 protein. This repertoire shows about 610,000 distinct CDR3 sequences, about 10% found once; its top ten account for 4% to 5%. The sample consisted of PBMCs from the stem cell graft donor, taken from the stem cell graft. The receptor set was obtained from a human donor who donated a stem cell graft to a child with acute myeloid leukemia. Both conserved end residues are part of each CDR3. The D gene is left open where the match is weak. Clone size, where shown, is once, few, many, or a class for clones that have expanded.

d_call j_call v_call clone_size cdr3_aa cdr3_nt
NA TRBJ2-2 TRBV30 NA CAWSGWGLSGELFF TGTGCCTGGAGTGGATGGGGTCTCTCCGGGGAGCTGTTTTTT
NA TRBJ2-1 TRBV6-1 few CASSEGSAISYNEQFF TGTGCCAGCAGTGAAGGGTCTGCCATCTCCTACAATGAGCAGTTCTTC
TRBD2 TRBJ2-1 TRBV7-6 NA CASSSLGLAGGGNEQFF TGTGCCAGCAGCTCCCTGGGACTAGCGGGAGGAGGGAATGAGCAGTTCTTC
TRBD2 TRBJ2-1 TRBV19 NA CASSARPGTSGMPSYNEQFF TGTGCCAGTAGTGCCCGCCCCGGGACTAGCGGGATGCCTTCCTACAATGAGCAGTTCTTC
NA TRBJ2-1 TRBV5-1 NA CASSSSGTSLDEQFF TGCGCCAGCAGCTCCTCCGGGACATCTTTAGATGAGCAGTTCTTC
TRBD2 TRBJ2-5 TRBV7-2 few CASSLRPSGSSETQYF TGTGCCAGCAGCTTAAGGCCTAGCGGGAGTTCTGAGACCCAGTACTTC
TRBD1 TRBJ2-2 TRBV28 many CASYTTDRGYTGELFF TGTGCCAGCTACACAACCGACAGGGGCTACACCGGGGAGCTGTTTTTT
NA TRBJ2-5 TRBV28 few CASTPAQGRTLQTQYF TGTGCCAGCACCCCCGCGCAGGGCCGGACTTTGCAGACCCAGTACTTC
NA TRBJ1-1 TRBV15 NA CATSKRGGMNTEAFF TGTGCCACCAGCAAGCGAGGGGGGATGAACACTGAAGCTTTCTTT
TRBD2 TRBJ2-3 TRBV12-3/TRBV12-4 NA CAIEAGGDNTDTQYF TGTGCCATCGAAGCGGGAGGTGATAATACAGATACGCAGTATTTT
TRBD2 TRBJ2-1 TRBV10-3 many CAISASGSTYNEQFF TGTGCCATCAGTGCTAGCGGGTCTACCTACAATGAGCAGTTCTTC
NA TRBJ2-6 TRBV29-1 NA CSAPSIGANVLTF TGCAGCGCCCCATCAATCGGGGCCAACGTCCTGACTTTC
TRBD1 TRBJ1-2 TRBV6-1 few CASSEGDRGPYGYTF TGTGCCAGCAGTGAAGGGGACAGGGGCCCCTATGGCTACACCTTC
TRBD1 TRBJ2-3 TRBV7-9 few CASRLDRAPTDTQYF TGTGCCAGCAGGTTGGACAGGGCCCCCACAGATACGCAGTATTTT
TRBD1 TRBJ2-1 TRBV29-1 many CSARGRDRYNEQFF TGCAGCGCCCGAGGCCGGGACAGGTACAATGAGCAGTTCTTC
NA TRBJ2-7 TRBV25-1 many CASSGSRTSYEQYF TGTGCCAGCAGTGGCTCCCGGACTTCCTACGAGCAGTACTTC
TRBD2 TRBJ2-7 TRBV20-1 few CSARDQRELYYGQYF TGCAGTGCTAGAGATCAGCGGGAGCTTTATTACGGGCAGTACTTC
TRBD2 TRBJ2-4 TRBV27 few CASSPGTSGWVANIQYF TGTGCCAGCAGCCCTGGGACTAGCGGGTGGGTGGCAAACATTCAGTACTTC
TRBD2 TRBJ2-4 TRBV20-1 NA CSAPFASGNLAKNIQYF TGCAGTGCTCCTTTCGCTAGCGGGAATCTAGCCAAAAACATTCAGTACTTC
NA TRBJ2-1 TRBV20-1 many CSAPDGLGSYNEQFF TGCAGTGCCCCCGACGGGCTGGGGTCCTACAATGAGCAGTTCTTC
TRBD1 TRBJ1-3 TRBV7-2 NA CASSLGQFSGNTIYF TGTGCCAGCAGCTTGGGACAGTTCTCTGGAAACACCATATATTTT